This is a list of T cell receptor beta chains from one sample in a study of T cells in Graves' hyperthyroidism and ophthalmopathy. TCRdb reprocessed the multiplex PCR reads with MiXCR, giving one entry per CDR3 protein. The data contain fewer than 250,000 distinct CDR3 sequences, roughly 15% of them singletons. Sequenced sample: blood. These receptors all come from a woman younger than 35 with Graves' ophthalmopathy. The CDR3 runs from the conserved cysteine through the conserved F or W. The D gene is left open where the match is weak. Not all rows give a size; the values are once, few, many and, for expanded clones, a class.

size: NA; V: TRBV2; J: TRBJ2-3; D: TRBD2; CDR3: CASSWTSGAVGDTQYF; DNA: TGTGCCAGCAGCTGGACTAGCGGGGCAGTGGGAGATACGCAGTATTTT
size: NA; V: TRBV20-1; J: TRBJ2-7; D: TRBD2; CDR3: CSASKYAGGTGEQYF; DNA: TGCAGTGCTAGTAAATACGCGGGAGGGACGGGGGAGCAGTACTTC
size: many; V: TRBV24-1; J: TRBJ2-3; D: NA; CDR3: CATSDLGTGTDTQYF; DNA: TGTGCCACCAGTGATCTAGGGACTGGCACAGATACGCAGTATTTT
size: NA; V: TRBV9; J: TRBJ1-1; D: NA; CDR3: CASSGLAPDIQYFGAGTLNTEAFF; DNA: NA
size: many; V: TRBV4-2; J: TRBJ1-1; D: NA; CDR3: CASSQEARATDTEAFF; DNA: TGTGCCAGCAGCCAAGAAGCCAGGGCGACGGACACTGAAGCTTTCTTT
size: many; V: TRBV14; J: TRBJ2-5; D: NA; CDR3: CASSQGGSRLGETQYF; DNA: TGTGCCAGCAGCCAAGGTGGGAGTAGATTGGGAGAGACCCAGTACTTC
size: many; V: TRBV28; J: TRBJ1-2; D: NA; CDR3: CASSLSAENYGYTF; DNA: TGTGCCAGCAGTTTATCTGCAGAGAACTATGGCTACACCTTC
size: many; V: TRBV11-2; J: TRBJ1-2; D: TRBD1; CDR3: CASSLKGTGPYGYTF; DNA: TGTGCCAGCAGCTTAAAAGGGACAGGCCCGTATGGCTACACCTTC
size: many; V: TRBV6-1; J: TRBJ2-7; D: TRBD2; CDR3: CASGTSGAYEQYF; DNA: TGTGCCAGCGGGACTAGCGGGGCTTACGAGCAGTACTTC
size: many; V: TRBV20-1; J: TRBJ1-2; D: TRBD1; CDR3: CSAGGDRGPSGYTF; DNA: TGCAGTGCTGGGGGGGACAGGGGGCCTAGTGGCTACACCTTC
size: many; V: TRBV7-2; J: TRBJ1-2; D: TRBD1; CDR3: CASSLNPGQGSYGCTF; DNA: TGTGCCAGCAGCTTGAATCCGGGACAGGGGAGCTATGGCTGCACCTTC
size: NA; V: TRBV5-1; J: TRBJ2-1; D: NA; CDR3: CASSLESPRNEQFF; DNA: TGCGCCAGCAGCTTGGAAAGCCCCCGGAATGAGCAGTTCTTC
size: many; V: TRBV30; J: TRBJ1-2; D: TRBD1; CDR3: CAWSVQGPNYGYTF; DNA: TGTGCCTGGAGTGTACAGGGGCCTAACTATGGCTACACCTTC
size: NA; V: TRBV4-1; J: TRBJ2-7; D: NA; CDR3: CASSQDGAYEQYF; DNA: TGCGCCAGCAGCCAAGACGGGGCCTACGAGCAGTACTTC
size: NA; V: TRBV19; J: TRBJ1-2; D: NA; CDR3: CASSEYNPPPFYGYTF; DNA: TGTGCCAGTAGTGAATATAATCCTCCTCCCTTCTATGGCTACACCTTC
size: many; V: TRBV6-5; J: TRBJ2-5; D: NA; CDR3: CASSYLTGQETQYF; DNA: TGTGCCAGCAGTTACCTGACAGGCCAAGAGACCCAGTACTTC
size: many; V: TRBV12-3/TRBV12-4; J: TRBJ2-1; D: NA; CDR3: CASSPRQTYNEQFF; DNA: TGTGCCAGCAGCCCCCGACAGACCTACAATGAGCAGTTCTTC
size: many; V: TRBV10-3; J: TRBJ2-1; D: NA; CDR3: CAITPDRLIYNEQFF; DNA: TGTGCCATCACGCCGGATAGGTTAATCTACAATGAGCAGTTCTTC
size: few; V: TRBV20-1; J: TRBJ2-3; D: TRBD1; CDR3: CSARGPGRTGVSPDTQYF; DNA: TGCAGTGCTAGAGGCCCCGGGAGGACAGGGGTTTCCCCAGATACGCAGTATTTT
size: NA; V: TRBV5-1; J: TRBJ1-2; D: TRBD1; CDR3: CASSPGTGDYTF; DNA: TGCGCCAGCAGCCCGGGGACAGGGGACTACACCTTC
size: many; V: TRBV7-3; J: TRBJ2-1; D: TRBD2; CDR3: CASSLRTSGRVGQFF; DNA: TGTGCCAGCAGCCTACGGACTAGCGGGAGGGTCGGGCAGTTCTTC
size: many; V: TRBV7-2; J: TRBJ2-7; D: NA; CDR3: CASSLAPDFSYEQYF; DNA: TGTGCCAGCAGCTTAGCGCCGGACTTCTCCTACGAGCAGTACTTC
size: many; V: TRBV6-2/TRBV6-3; J: TRBJ2-5; D: NA; CDR3: CATSPGDEETQYF; DNA: TGTGCCACCTCCCCGGGGGACGAAGAGACCCAGTACTTC
size: NA; V: TRBV20-1; J: TRBJ2-7; D: NA; CDR3: CSARSSLAGIEQYF; DNA: TGCAGTGCTAGGAGTTCCCTAGCCGGGATCGAGCAGTACTTC
size: NA; V: TRBV27; J: TRBJ1-1; D: TRBD1; CDR3: CASSLSRTGAPEAFF; DNA: TGTGCCAGCAGTTTATCCCGGACAGGGGCCCCTGAAGCTTTCTTT
size: many; V: TRBV18; J: TRBJ2-2; D: TRBD2; CDR3: CASSPQGLTNTGELFF; DNA: TGTGCCAGCTCACCGCAGGGACTAACGAACACCGGGGAGCTGTTTTTT
size: many; V: TRBV5-1; J: TRBJ2-7; D: NA; CDR3: CASSLAAGDYDEQYF; DNA: TGCGCCAGCAGCCTGGCGGCAGGGGACTACGACGAGCAGTACTTC
size: many; V: TRBV4-2; J: TRBJ1-4; D: NA; CDR3: CASSQRDLSPPDEKLFF; DNA: TGTGCCAGCAGCCAAAGGGACTTATCTCCACCCGATGAAAAACTGTTTTTT
size: many; V: TRBV6-6; J: TRBJ2-1; D: TRBD2; CDR3: CASSYSGTRRVEQFF; DNA: TGTGCCAGCAGTTACTCCGGGACTAGGAGGGTTGAGCAGTTCTTC
size: many; V: TRBV20-1; J: TRBJ1-1; D: NA; CDR3: CSARVNQGNTEAFF; DNA: TGCAGTGCTAGAGTAAATCAGGGGAACACTGAAGCTTTCTTT
size: many; V: TRBV4-1; J: TRBJ2-7; D: TRBD1; CDR3: CASNLRTGGMYEQYF; DNA: TGCGCCAGCAACCTCCGGACAGGGGGCATGTACGAGCAGTACTTC
size: many; V: TRBV6-1; J: TRBJ1-4; D: NA; CDR3: CASSAPGATNEKLFF; DNA: TGTGCCAGCAGTGCCCCAGGGGCAACTAATGAAAAACTGTTTTTT